The entry that follows covers one T cell receptor (beta chain) sequence. This specimen comes from a study of blood T cell repertoires in COVID-19. Study background: Some COVID-19 samples were acute and others convalescent; all came from the United States, Italy and Spain. T cells, B-cell-depleted T cells, or PBMCs provided the cDNA or gDNA that served as material.

In the original workflow: Reference gene primer amplification gave nucleated cell count estimates. Measured with immunoSEQ multiplex PCR; TCRdb has only the in-frame clones, and not every one. D and trimming were read from the DNA, whereas the V and J calls and clone size are those reported in that table. The sample gives 70,000 or so clones, about 85% of which show up once; about 4% is in the top ten. The CDR3 is 14 amino acids. Germline loops: CDR1 LGHDT, CDR2 YNNKEL (reference sequence). Trimming took off 0 bases at V and 8 bases at J, with 11 bases between the two ends. Sequenced input: peripheral blood. The chain employs TRBV3-1 (or the pseudogene TRBV3-2) and TRBJ2-1; a possible D gene is TRBD2 (7 bases). The receptor was isolated from a man in his 70s with active COVID-19. Here the CDR3 reads CASSQEGGGHEQFF. The CDR3 nucleotides read TGTGCCAGCAGCCAAGAGGGGGGGGGCCATGAGCAGTTCTTC.